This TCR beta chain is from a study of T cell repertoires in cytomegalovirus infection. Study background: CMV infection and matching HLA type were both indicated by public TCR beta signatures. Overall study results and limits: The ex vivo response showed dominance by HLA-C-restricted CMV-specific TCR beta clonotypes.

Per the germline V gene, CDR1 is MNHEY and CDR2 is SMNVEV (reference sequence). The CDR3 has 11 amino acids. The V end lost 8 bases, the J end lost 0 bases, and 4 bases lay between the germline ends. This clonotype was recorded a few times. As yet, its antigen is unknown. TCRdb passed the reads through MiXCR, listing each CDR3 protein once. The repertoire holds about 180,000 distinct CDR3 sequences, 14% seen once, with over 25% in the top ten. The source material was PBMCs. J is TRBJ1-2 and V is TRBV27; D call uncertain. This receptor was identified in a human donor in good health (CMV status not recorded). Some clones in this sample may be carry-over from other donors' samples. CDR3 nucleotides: TGTGCCAGCGGGGCTAACTATGGCTACACCTTC. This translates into CASGANYGYTF.